The subject of this entry is one T cell receptor beta chain. Its antigen is as yet unknown. These data come from a study of post-analysis software for immune sequencing data. On the study more broadly: There were relapsing-remitting, secondary progressive and progressive-relapsing multiple sclerosis among the disease courses included.

cDNA libraries of TCR beta carried unique molecular identifiers. TCRdb passed the PCR reads through MiXCR, listing each CDR3 protein once. The sample lists hundreds of thousands of distinct CDR3 sequences, approximately 57% occurring once. Losses at the gene ends were 8 bases for V and 6 bases for J; bases not matched to a gene: 12. CDR1 is DFQATT and CDR2 is SNEGSKA in the germline V gene (reference sequence). The CDR3 covers 15 residues. Study results and caveats: When patients were compared with controls, about five TRBV segments were more frequent, TRBV5-6, TRBV5-1 and TRBV20-1 among them. Same-batch preparations were strongly co-clustered by F measure. Controls' normalized Chao1 diversity significantly exceeded that of multiple sclerosis patients.

The sequencing sample was made of blood. The chain carries TRBV20-1 and TRBJ2-1; 11 nucleotides line up with TRBD1. The receptor was isolated from a girl aged 5-17 years with multiple sclerosis. CDR3 residues: CSPLPGDRGANEQFF. The CDR3 nucleotides read TGCAGTCCCCTACCGGGGGACAGGGGGGCCAATGAGCAGTTCTTC.